These T cell receptor beta chains were read from a single sample in a study of blood T cell repertoires in COVID-19. The table came from immunoSEQ multiplex PCR; TCRdb's copy has only in-frame clones and leaves some out. The sample includes around 470,000 clones, roughly 87% of them seen just once. The sequencing input was PBMCs or T cells enriched from blood (not recorded which). The receptor source for this set is a man aged 18 to 29 who had recovered from COVID-19. CDR3s include the opening cysteine and the closing phenylalanine or tryptophan. Each record gives: clone size, V gene, J gene, D gene, CDR3 protein, CDR3 DNA. A D gene is named only where the DNA matches it firmly. Clone size is not always given. Where it is, it says once, few, many or a class for expanded clones.

>NA|TRBV3-1/TRBV3-2|TRBJ2-2|NA
CASSQVRTGELFF
TGTGCCAGCAGCCAAGTACGGACCGGGGAGCTGTTTTTT
>NA|TRBV29-1|TRBJ1-1|NA
CSVVPPLRTEAFF
TGCAGCGTTGTCCCCCCCCTGCGAACTGAAGCTTTCTTT
>NA|TRBV28|TRBJ1-2|TRBD1
CASKDRGQGETGGYTF
TGTGCCAGCAAGGACCGTGGACAGGGGGAGACGGGCGGCTACACCTTC
>NA|TRBV2|TRBJ2-7|TRBD2
CASKALAGTEQYF
TGTGCCAGCAAAGCTCTAGCGGGAACCGAGCAGTACTTC
>NA|TRBV7-2|TRBJ1-2|TRBD1
CASSQRQGSNYGYTF
TGTGCCAGCAGCCAAAGACAGGGGAGTAACTATGGCTACACCTTC
>NA|TRBV24-1|TRBJ2-7|NA
CATKLRKVAYEQYF
TGTGCCACCAAATTGCGGAAAGTAGCCTACGAGCAGTACTTC
>NA|TRBV5-4|TRBJ1-1|TRBD1
CASSLLGQGRNTEAFF
TGTGCCAGCAGCTTATTAGGACAGGGGAGGAACACTGAAGCTTTCTTT
>NA|TRBV28|TRBJ1-5|TRBD1
CASRTGYQPQHF
TGTGCCAGCAGGACAGGGTATCAGCCCCAGCATTTT
>NA|TRBV5-4|TRBJ2-5|TRBD1
CASSPGQGGETQYF
TGTGCCAGCAGCCCCGGACAGGGGGGAGAGACCCAGTACTTC
>NA|TRBV29-1|TRBJ1-1|NA
CSVGRGADTEAFF
TGCAGCGTTGGGCGGGGGGCCGACACTGAAGCTTTCTTT
>NA|TRBV11-2|TRBJ2-5|NA
CASSRSYLETQYF
TGTGCCAGCAGCCGTTCTTACTTGGAGACCCAGTACTTC
>NA|TRBV2|TRBJ1-2|NA
CASSSSPNYGYTF
TGTGCCAGCAGTTCGAGTCCTAACTATGGCTACACCTTC
>NA|TRBV5-6|TRBJ1-5|TRBD1
CASSLGQGNNQPQHF
TGTGCCAGCAGCTTGGGACAGGGAAACAATCAGCCCCAGCATTTT
>NA|TRBV10-3|TRBJ1-5|NA
CAISESYITVQPQHF
TGTGCCATCAGTGAGTCTTACATTACAGTTCAGCCCCAGCATTTT
>NA|TRBV7-8|TRBJ1-1|NA
CASTRVLNTEAFF
TGTGCCAGCACCCGAGTCTTAAACACTGAAGCTTTCTTT
>NA|TRBV20-1|TRBJ1-3|TRBD1
CSASLGQGRNTIYF
TGCAGTGCTAGTCTGGGACAGGGGAGAAACACCATATATTTT
>NA|TRBV18|TRBJ2-1|NA
CASSPSNEQFF
TGTGCCAGCTCACCTAGTAATGAGCAGTTCTTC
>NA|TRBV7-2|TRBJ2-1|NA
CASSSSQALRANEQFF
TGTGCCAGCAGCTCCTCGCAAGCTTTGAGGGCCAATGAGCAGTTCTTC
>once|TRBV7-9|TRBJ2-7|TRBD1
CASSPTGAYEQYF
TGTGCCAGCAGTCCTACAGGGGCCTACGAGCAGTACTTC
>NA|TRBV6-5|TRBJ1-6|NA
CASSQRGQNPPLHF
TGTGCCAGCAGTCAAAGAGGACAAAATCCACCCCTCCACTTT
>NA|TRBV7-8|TRBJ1-2|TRBD1
CASSTGTGVYGYTF
TGTGCCAGCAGCACCGGGACAGGGGTTTATGGCTACACCTTC
>NA|TRBV5-5|TRBJ1-2|TRBD1
CASSLVGQGYGYTF
TGTGCCAGCAGCTTGGTGGGACAGGGATATGGCTACACCTTC
>NA|TRBV5-1|TRBJ2-1|NA
CASSLDRFQYNEQFF
TGCGCCAGCAGCTTGGACAGGTTTCAGTACAATGAGCAGTTCTTC
>NA|TRBV6-5|TRBJ1-1|NA
CASSSRGGTEAFF
TGTGCCAGCAGTTCGCGTGGGGGGACTGAAGCTTTCTTT
>NA|TRBV29-1|TRBJ2-3|NA
CSAEPDKDTQYF
TGCAGCGCGGAACCGGACAAAGATACGCAGTATTTT
>NA|TRBV28|TRBJ1-6|TRBD1
CASSYSRGQRNSPLHF
TGTGCCAGCAGCTATTCTAGGGGACAGCGGAATTCACCCCTCCACTTT
>once|TRBV18|TRBJ2-3|TRBD2
CASSRSGLAVSTDTQYF
TGTGCCAGCTCAAGATCGGGACTAGCGGTCAGCACAGATACGCAGTATTTT
>NA|TRBV19|TRBJ1-5|NA
CASSMMAVGQPQHF
TGTGCCAGTAGTATGATGGCAGTTGGTCAGCCCCAGCATTTT
>NA|TRBV11-2|TRBJ1-2|NA
CASSAVQGSFVYGYTF
TGTGCCAGCAGCGCCGTACAGGGATCGTTTGTGTATGGCTACACCTTC
>NA|TRBV5-1|TRBJ2-2|NA
CASSLFGPNTGELFF
TGCGCCAGCAGCTTGTTTGGGCCGAACACCGGGGAGCTGTTTTTT
>few|TRBV6-5|TRBJ1-1|NA
CASSPPGRNTEAFF
TGTGCCAGCAGCCCGCCCGGGAGGAACACTGAAGCTTTCTTT
>NA|TRBV9|TRBJ1-5|TRBD1
CASSAGTGNQPQHF
TGTGCCAGCAGCGCAGGGACAGGGAATCAGCCCCAGCATTTT